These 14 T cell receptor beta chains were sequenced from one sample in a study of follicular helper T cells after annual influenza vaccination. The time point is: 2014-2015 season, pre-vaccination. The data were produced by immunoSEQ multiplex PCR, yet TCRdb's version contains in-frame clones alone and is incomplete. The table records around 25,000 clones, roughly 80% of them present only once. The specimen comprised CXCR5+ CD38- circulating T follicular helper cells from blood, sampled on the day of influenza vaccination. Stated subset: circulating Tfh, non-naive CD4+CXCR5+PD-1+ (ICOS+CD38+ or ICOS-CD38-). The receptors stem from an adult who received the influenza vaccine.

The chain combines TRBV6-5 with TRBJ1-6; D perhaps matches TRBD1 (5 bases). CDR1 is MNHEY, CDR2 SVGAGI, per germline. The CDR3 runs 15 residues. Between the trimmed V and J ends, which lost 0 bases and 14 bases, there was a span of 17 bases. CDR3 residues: CASSYSGGGRRTLHF. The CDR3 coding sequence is TGTGCCAGCAGTTACTCGGGGGGAGGCCGGCGAACCCTCCACTTT.

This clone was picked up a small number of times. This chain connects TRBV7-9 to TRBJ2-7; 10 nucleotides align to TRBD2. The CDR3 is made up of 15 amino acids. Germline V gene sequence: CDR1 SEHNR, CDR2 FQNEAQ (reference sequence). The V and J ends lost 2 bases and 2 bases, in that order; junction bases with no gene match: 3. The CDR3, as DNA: TGTGCCAGCAGCTTATCTAGCGGGAGAACCTACGAGCAGTACTTC. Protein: CASSLSSGRTYEQYF.

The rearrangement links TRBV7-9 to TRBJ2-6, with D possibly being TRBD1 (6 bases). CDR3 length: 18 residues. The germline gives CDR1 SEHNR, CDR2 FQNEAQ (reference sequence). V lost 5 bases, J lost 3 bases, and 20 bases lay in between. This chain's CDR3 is CASSATTGSADGANVLTF. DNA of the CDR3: TGTGCCAGCAGCGCAACCACAGGGTCCGCGGATGGGGCCAACGTCCTGACTTTC.

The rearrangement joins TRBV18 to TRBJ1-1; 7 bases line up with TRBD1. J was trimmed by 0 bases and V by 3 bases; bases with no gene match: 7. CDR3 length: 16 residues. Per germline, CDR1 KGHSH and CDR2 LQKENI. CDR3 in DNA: TGTGCCAGCTCACCCAGACAGGGAAACCTGAACACTGAAGCTTTCTTT. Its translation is CASSPRQGNLNTEAFF.

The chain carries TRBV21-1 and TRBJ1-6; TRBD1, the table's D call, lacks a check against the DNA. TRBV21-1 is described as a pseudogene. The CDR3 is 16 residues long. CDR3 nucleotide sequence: TGTGCCAGCAGCAAAGCGCGATACAGGGCCGCTTCACCCCTCCACTTT. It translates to CASSKARYRAASPLHF.

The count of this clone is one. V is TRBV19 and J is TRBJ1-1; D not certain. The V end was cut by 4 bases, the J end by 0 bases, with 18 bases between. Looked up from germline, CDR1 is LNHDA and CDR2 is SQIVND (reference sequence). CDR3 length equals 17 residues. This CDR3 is CASSTHGSATVNTEAFF. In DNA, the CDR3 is TGTGCCAGTAGTACCCATGGGAGTGCTACGGTGAACACTGAAGCTTTCTTT.

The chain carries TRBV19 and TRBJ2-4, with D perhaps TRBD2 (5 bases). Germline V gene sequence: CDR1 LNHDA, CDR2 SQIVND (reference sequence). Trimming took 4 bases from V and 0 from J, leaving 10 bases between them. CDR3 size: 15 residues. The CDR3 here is CASSTGLLAKNIQYF. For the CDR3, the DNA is TGTGCCAGTAGTACCGGACTCTTAGCCAAAAACATTCAGTACTTC.

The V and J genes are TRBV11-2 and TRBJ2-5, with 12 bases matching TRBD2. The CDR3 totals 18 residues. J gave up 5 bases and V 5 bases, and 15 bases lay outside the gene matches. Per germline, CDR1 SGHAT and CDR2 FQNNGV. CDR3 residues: CASSPGGTSGSRAETQYF. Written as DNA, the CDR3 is TGTGCCAGCAGCCCAGGAGGGACTAGCGGGTCCCGTGCGGAGACCCAGTACTTC.

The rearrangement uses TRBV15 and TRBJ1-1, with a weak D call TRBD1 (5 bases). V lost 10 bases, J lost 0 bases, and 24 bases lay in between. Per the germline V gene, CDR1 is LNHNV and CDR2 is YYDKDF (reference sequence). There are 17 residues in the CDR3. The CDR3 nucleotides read TGTGCCATCGGAAAGGCACAGGCGAGAGTCATGAACACTGAAGCTTTCTTT. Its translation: CAIGKAQARVMNTEAFF.

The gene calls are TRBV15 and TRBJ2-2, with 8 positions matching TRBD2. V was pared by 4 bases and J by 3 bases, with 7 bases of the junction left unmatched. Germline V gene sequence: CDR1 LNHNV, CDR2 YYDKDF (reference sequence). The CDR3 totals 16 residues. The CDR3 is CATSIPGRGDTGELFF. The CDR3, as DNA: TGTGCCACCAGCATCCCGGGGCGGGGGGACACCGGGGAGCTGTTTTTT.

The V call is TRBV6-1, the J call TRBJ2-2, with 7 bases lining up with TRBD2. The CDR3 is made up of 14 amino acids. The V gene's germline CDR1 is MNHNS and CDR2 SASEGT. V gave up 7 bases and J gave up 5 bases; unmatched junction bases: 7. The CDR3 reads CASTPAGRTGELFF. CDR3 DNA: TGTGCCAGCACCCCAGCGGGGAGGACCGGGGAGCTGTTTTTT.

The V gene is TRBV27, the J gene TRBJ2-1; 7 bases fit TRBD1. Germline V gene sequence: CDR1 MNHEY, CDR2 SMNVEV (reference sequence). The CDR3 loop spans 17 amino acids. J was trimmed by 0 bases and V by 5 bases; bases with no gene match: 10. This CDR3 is CASSPYSTGSSYNEQFF. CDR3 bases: TGTGCCAGCAGTCCCTACTCGACAGGGAGCTCCTACAATGAGCAGTTCTTC.

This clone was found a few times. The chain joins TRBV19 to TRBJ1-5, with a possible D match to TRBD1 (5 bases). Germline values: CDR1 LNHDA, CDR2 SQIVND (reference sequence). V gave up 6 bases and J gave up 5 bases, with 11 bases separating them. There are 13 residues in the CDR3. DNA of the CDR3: TGTGCCAGTAGGATCCGGGGGTATCAGCCCCAGCATTTT. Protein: CASRIRGYQPQHF.

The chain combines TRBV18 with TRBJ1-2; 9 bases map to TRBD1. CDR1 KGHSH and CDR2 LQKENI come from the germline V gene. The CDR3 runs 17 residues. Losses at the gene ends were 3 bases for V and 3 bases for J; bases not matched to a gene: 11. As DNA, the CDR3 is TGTGCCAGCTCACCGCAAACAGGGGGCGCCGGTGACTATGGCTACACCTTC. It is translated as CASSPQTGGAGDYGYTF.